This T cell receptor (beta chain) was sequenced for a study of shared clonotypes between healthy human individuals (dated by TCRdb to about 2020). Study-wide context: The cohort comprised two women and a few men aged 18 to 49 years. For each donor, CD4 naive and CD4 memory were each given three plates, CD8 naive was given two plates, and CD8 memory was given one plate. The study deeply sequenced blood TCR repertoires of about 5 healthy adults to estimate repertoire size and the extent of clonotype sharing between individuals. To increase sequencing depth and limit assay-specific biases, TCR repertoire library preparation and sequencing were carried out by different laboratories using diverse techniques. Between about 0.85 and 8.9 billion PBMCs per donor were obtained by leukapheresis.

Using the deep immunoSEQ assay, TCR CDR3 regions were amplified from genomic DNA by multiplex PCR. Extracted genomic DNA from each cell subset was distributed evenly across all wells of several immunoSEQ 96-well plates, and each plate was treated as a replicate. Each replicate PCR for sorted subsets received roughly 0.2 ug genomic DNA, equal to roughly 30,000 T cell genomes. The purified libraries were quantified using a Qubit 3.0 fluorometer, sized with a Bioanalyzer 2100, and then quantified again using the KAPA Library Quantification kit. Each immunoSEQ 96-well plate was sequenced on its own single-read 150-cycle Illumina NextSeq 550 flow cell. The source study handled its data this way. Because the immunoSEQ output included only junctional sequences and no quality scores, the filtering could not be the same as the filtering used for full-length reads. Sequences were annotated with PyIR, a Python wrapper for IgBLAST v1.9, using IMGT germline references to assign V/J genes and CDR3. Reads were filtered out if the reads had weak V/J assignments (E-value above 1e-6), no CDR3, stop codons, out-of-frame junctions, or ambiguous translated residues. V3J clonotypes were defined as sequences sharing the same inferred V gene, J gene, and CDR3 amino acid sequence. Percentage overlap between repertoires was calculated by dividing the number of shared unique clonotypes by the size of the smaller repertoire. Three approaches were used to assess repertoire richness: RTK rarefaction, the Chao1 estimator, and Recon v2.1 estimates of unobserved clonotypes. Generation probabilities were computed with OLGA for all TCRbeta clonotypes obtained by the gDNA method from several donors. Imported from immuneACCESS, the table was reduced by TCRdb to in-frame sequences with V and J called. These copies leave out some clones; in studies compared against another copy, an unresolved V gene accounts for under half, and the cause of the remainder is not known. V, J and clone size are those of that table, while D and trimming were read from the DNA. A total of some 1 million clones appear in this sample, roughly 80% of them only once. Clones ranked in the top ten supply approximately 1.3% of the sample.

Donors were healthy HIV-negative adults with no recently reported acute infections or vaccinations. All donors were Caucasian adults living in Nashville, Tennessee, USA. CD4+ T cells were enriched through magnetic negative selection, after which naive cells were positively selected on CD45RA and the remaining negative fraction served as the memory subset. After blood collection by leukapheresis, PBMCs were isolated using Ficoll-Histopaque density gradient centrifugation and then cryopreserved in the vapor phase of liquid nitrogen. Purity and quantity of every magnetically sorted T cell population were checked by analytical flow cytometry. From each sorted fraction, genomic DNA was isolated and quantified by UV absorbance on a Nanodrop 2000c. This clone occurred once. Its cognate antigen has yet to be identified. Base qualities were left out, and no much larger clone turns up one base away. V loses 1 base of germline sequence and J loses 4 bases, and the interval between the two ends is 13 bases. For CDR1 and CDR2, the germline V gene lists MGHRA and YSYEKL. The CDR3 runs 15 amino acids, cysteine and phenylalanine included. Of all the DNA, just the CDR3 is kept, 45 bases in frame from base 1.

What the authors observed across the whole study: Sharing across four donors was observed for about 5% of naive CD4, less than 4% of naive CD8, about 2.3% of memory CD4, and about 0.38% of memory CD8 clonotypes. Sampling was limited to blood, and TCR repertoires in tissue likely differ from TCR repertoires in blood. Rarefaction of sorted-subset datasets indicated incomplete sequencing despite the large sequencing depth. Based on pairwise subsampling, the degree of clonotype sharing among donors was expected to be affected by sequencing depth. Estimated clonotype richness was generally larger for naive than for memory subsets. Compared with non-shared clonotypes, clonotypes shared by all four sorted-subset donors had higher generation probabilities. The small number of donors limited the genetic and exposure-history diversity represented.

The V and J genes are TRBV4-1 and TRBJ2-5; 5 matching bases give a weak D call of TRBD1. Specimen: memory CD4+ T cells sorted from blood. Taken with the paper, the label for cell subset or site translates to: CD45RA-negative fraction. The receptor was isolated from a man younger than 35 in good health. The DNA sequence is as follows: TGCGCCAGCAGCCAAGGATTCAGGGTGGGAGAGACCCAGTACTTC. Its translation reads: CASSQGFRVGETQYF.